This is a list of T cell receptor beta chains from one sample in a study of blood T cell repertoires in COVID-19. The method was immunoSEQ multiplex PCR; TCRdb's version includes in-frame clones alone and lacks a portion of them. The sample holds about 250,000 clones, around 89% seen once. Specimen: PBMCs or T cells enriched from blood (not recorded which). These receptors originate from a middle-aged man who had recovered from COVID-19. Both conserved end residues are part of each CDR3. Each record gives: V gene, D gene, clone size, J gene, CDR3 DNA, CDR3 protein. The D gene is left open where the match is weak. Where a row states a size, it is once, few, many or the class of an expanded clone; other rows omit it.

>TRBV30|TRBD1|.|TRBJ2-2
TGTGCCTGGGAGCACGGGACAGCGAACACCGGGGAGCTGTTTTTT
CAWEHGTANTGELFF
>TRBV19|.|.|TRBJ2-1
TGTGCCAGTAGTATTCCCTGGTCAGATGAGCAGTTCTTC
CASSIPWSDEQFF
>TRBV30|.|few|TRBJ1-3
TGTGCCTGGAGTGTCATCGGGATCGGAAACACCATATATTTT
CAWSVIGIGNTIYF
>TRBV28|.|.|TRBJ2-7
TGTGCCAGCAGTTTAAGGGGGTACGAGCAGTACTTC
CASSLRGYEQYF
>TRBV19|TRBD1|.|TRBJ1-1
TGTGCCAGTACGGAGCTTGGCAGGGGGCGCGACACTGAAGCTTTCTTT
CASTELGRGRDTEAFF
>TRBV5-1|TRBD2|.|TRBJ2-5
TGCGCCAGCAGCTTGCGTCGGACTAGCGGGAATAACCAAGAGACCCAGTACTTC
CASSLRRTSGNNQETQYF
>TRBV19|.|.|TRBJ1-5
TGTGCCAGTAGCATTACAGGTGACAATCAGCCCCAGCATTTT
CASSITGDNQPQHF
>TRBV7-9|TRBD1|.|TRBJ1-5
TGTGCCAGCAGCTTAGGGTCCTTTAAGGACAGGGTAAGCAATCAGCCCCAGCATTTT
CASSLGSFKDRVSNQPQHF
>TRBV28|.|.|TRBJ1-2
TGTGCCAGCAATTTACAGGGTAACTATGGCTACACCTTC
CASNLQGNYGYTF
>TRBV11-2|TRBD1|.|TRBJ1-1
TGTGCCAGCAGCATGGGACAGGGACTTTGGACTGAAGCTTTCTTT
CASSMGQGLWTEAFF
>TRBV9|.|.|TRBJ1-2
TGTGCCAGCAAGACAGGCGCCTCTAACTATGGCTACACCTTC
CASKTGASNYGYTF
>TRBV19|.|.|TRBJ1-1
TGTGCCAGTAGTCAGGGTTTGACTGAAGCTTTCTTT
CASSQGLTEAFF
>TRBV19|.|once|TRBJ2-7
TGTGCCAGTAGTGGCGGGACGAACACCTACGAGCAGTACTTC
CASSGGTNTYEQYF
>TRBV7-3|.|.|TRBJ2-5
TGTGCCAGCAGCCCCGGACTGCTACAAGAGACCCAGTACTTC
CASSPGLLQETQYF
>TRBV6-4|.|.|TRBJ1-2
TGTGCCAGCAGTGACCGGCAGGCTAACTATGGCTACACCTTC
CASSDRQANYGYTF
>TRBV19|TRBD1|.|TRBJ1-3
TGTGCCAGTAGACGGGACAGGGTTGAGGACACCATATATTTT
CASRRDRVEDTIYF
>TRBV7-9|.|.|TRBJ2-7
TGTGCCAGCAGCTTAGAGTATTCGTCGGTGGGAGAGTTTAGGGAGCAGTACTTC
CASSLEYSSVGEFREQYF
>TRBV24-1|.|.|TRBJ2-3
TGTGCCACCAGTGATATGAACTCGGTTACAGATACGCAGTATTTT
CATSDMNSVTDTQYF
>TRBV3-1/TRBV3-2|.|.|TRBJ2-3
TGTGCCAGCAGCCAAGGGGTTCGACAGAATACGCAGTATTTT
CASSQGVRQNTQYF
>TRBV19|TRBD2|.|TRBJ2-7
TGTGCCAGTAGTATGATAGCGGGAGGGCTCAACGAGCAGTACTTC
CASSMIAGGLNEQYF
>TRBV10-2|.|.|TRBJ2-7
TGCGCCAGCAGTGAAGGACAGACCTACTACGAGCAGTACTTC
CASSEGQTYYEQYF
>TRBV29-1|TRBD1|.|TRBJ1-4
TGCAGCGTCGTGACAGGGGCAACTAATGAAAAACTGTTTTTT
CSVVTGATNEKLFF
>TRBV5-1|.|.|TRBJ1-4
TGCGCCAGCAGCTTAGACAGTTTTCAGGAACTGTTTTTT
CASSLDSFQELFF
>TRBV9|TRBD1|.|TRBJ1-6
TGTGCCAGCAGCGTAGAGACAGGGGGCTTAAATTCACCCCTCCACTTT
CASSVETGGLNSPLHF
>TRBV19|.|.|TRBJ1-5
TGTGCCAGTAGTATAGAGAGGGCCAGGACCTCCCAGCATTTT
CASSIERARTSQHF